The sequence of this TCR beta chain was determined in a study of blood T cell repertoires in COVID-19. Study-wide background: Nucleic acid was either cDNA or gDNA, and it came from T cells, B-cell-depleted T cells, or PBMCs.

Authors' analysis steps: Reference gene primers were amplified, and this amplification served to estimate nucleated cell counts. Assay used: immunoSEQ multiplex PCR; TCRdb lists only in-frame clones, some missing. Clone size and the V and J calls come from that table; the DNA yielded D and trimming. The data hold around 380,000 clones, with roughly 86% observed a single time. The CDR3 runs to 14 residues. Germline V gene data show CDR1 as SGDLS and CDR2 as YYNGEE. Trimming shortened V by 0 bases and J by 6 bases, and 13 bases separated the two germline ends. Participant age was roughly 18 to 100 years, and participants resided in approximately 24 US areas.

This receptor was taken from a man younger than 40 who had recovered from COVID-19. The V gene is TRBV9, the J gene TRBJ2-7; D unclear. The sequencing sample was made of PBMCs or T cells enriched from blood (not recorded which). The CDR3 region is CASSVGTANGEQYF. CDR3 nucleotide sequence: TGTGCCAGCAGCGTAGGAACAGCTAACGGCGAGCAGTACTTC.